This TCR beta chain originates from a study of HIV-infected patients and healthy controls. V lost 5 bases, J lost 5 bases, and 16 bases lay in between. Germline loops: CDR1 SEHNR, CDR2 FQNEAQ (reference sequence). This CDR3 contains 14 residues. In TCRdb, the 5' RACE reads were re-called with MiXCR into one record per CDR3 protein. This sample has 60,000 to 70,000 distinct CDR3 sequences, with less than 20% found just once. Sequenced input: CD4+ T cells from blood. The chain is built from TRBV7-9 and TRBJ2-7; D may be TRBD2 (6 bases). The receptor was derived from a human donor in good health. CDR3 in DNA: TGTGCCAGCAGCCCCTCTGCGGGGATCCACGAGCAGTACTTC. Translated, it gives CASSPSAGIHEQYF. Full variable domain (missing parts from reference TRBV7-9 and TRBJ2-7): DTGVSQNPRHKITKRGQNVTFRCDPISEHNRLYWYRQTLGQGPEFLTYFQNEAQLEKSRLLSDRFSAERPKGSFSTLEIQRTEQGDSAMYLCASSPSAGIHEQYFGPGTRLTVT.